This TCR beta chain was identified in a study of CD8 T cells in Susac syndrome. Random hexamers were used to reverse transcribe 0.5 to 1 ug of RNA. TCR beta CDR3 was amplified by immunoSEQ multiplex PCR. This amplification extended across 54 Vbeta and 13 Jbeta segments. TCRdb reprocessed the immunoSEQ multiplex PCR reads with MiXCR, giving one entry per CDR3 protein. The sample lists around 77,000 distinct CDR3 sequences; 96% were seen once. The germline V and J ends were trimmed by 1 base and 2 bases, with 11 bases remaining between them. CDR1 is LGHNA and CDR2 is YNFKEQ in the germline V gene. This CDR3 is built from 16 residues. The authors carried out high-throughput sequencing of TCR beta. They applied it to CD8+ and CD4+ T cells obtained from blood. Negative magnetic isolation gave CD8+ and CD4+ cells; FACS enriched CD8+ TEMRA.

The V and J genes are TRBV4-2 and TRBJ2-2; maybe TRBD1 (5 bases). This receptor was taken from a human donor with multiple sclerosis. The sample was CD4+ T cells from PBMCs. The CDR3 loop is CASSQVVQGNTGELFF. The CDR3 DNA reads as TGTGCCAGCAGCCAAGTGGTGCAGGGTAACACCGGGGAGCTGTTTTTT.